The 3 T cell receptor beta chains reported below all come from one sample, sequenced in a study of T cell repertoires in cytomegalovirus infection. MiXCR was run by TCRdb on the reads, yielding one entry per CDR3 protein. This table has almost 500,000 distinct CDR3 sequences, about 11% appearing once. The sequenced sample was PBMCs. These receptors all come from a human donor in good health (CMV status not recorded). Some clones in this sample may be carry-over from other donors' samples.

The sample holds a few counts of this clonotype. The chain couples TRBV19 to TRBJ2-3; D may be TRBD2 (5 bases). Germline V gene sequence: CDR1 LNHDA, CDR2 SQIVND (reference sequence). V lost 3 bases and J 5 bases, leaving 9 bases between the germline ends. This CDR3 region has 13 residues. CDR3 DNA: TGTGCCAGTAGTATGTGGGGAGTAGATACGCAGTATTTT. Translating it yields CASSMWGVDTQYF.

In this sample, this clonotype turned up many times. The J gene is TRBJ2-3, the V gene TRBV11-2; 11 nucleotides line up with TRBD2. Germline trimming cut 4 bases from V and 4 bases from J; bases unmatched to any gene: 4. The germline gives CDR1 SGHAT, CDR2 FQNNGV. The CDR3 has 15 residues. The CDR3 nucleotides are TGTGCCAGCAGCTCGCTTAGCGGGAGGGCAGATACGCAGTATTTT. It encodes CASSSLSGRADTQYF.

A few counts support this clonotype. V and J are TRBV3-1 and TRBJ2-2; TRBD1 is a possible D gene (6 bases). Trimming shortened V by 2 bases and J by 5 bases, and 9 bases separated the two germline ends. Germline assignment: CDR1 LGHDT and CDR2 YNNKEL (reference sequence). The CDR3 is 14 residues long. The CDR3 spells CASSQITGTGELFF. The DNA of the CDR3 is TGTGCCAGCAGCCAAATAACAGGGACCGGGGAGCTGTTTTTT.